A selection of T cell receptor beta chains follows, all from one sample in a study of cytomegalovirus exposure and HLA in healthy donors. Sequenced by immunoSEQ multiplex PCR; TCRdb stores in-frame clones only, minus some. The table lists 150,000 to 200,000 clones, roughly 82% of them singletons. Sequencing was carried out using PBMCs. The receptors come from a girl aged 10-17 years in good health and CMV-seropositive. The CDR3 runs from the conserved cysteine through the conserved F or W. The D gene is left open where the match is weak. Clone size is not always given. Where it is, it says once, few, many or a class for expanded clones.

CASSPRTGLGAGAYEQYF	TGTGCCAGCAGCCCAAGGACCGGACTAGGGGCGGGGGCCTACGAGCAGTACTTC	TRBD2	TRBJ2-7	.	TRBV5-6
CASSVAGNEKLFF	TGTGCCAGCAGCGTAGCCGGGAATGAAAAACTGTTTTTT	.	TRBJ1-4	.	TRBV9
CATEGGNEKLFF	TGTGCCACCGAAGGGGGTAATGAAAAACTGTTTTTT	.	TRBJ1-4	.	TRBV2
CASSPRWRAPTDTQYF	TGTGCCAGCAGCCCCAGATGGAGGGCCCCCACAGATACGCAGTATTTT	.	TRBJ2-3	.	TRBV7-9
CASSPRTSGGNTGELFF	TGTGCCAGCAGCCCTCGGACTAGCGGGGGCAACACCGGGGAGCTGTTTTTT	TRBD2	TRBJ2-2	.	TRBV7-2
CASSRTRDRGIGDEQFF	TGTGCCAGTAGTCGAACTCGGGACAGGGGGATAGGGGATGAGCAGTTCTTC	TRBD1	TRBJ2-1	.	TRBV19
CASSLYGTSGQWGTQYF	TGTGCCAGCAGCCTCTACGGGACTAGCGGCCAATGGGGGACCCAGTACTTC	TRBD2	TRBJ2-5	.	TRBV7-2
CASSLRRGDDTGELFF	TGTGCCAGCAGCTTAAGGCGGGGAGATGACACCGGGGAGCTGTTTTTT	.	TRBJ2-2	.	TRBV7-3
CASSERTSGGALGQYF	TGTGCCAGCAGCGAGAGGACTAGCGGGGGGGCCCTCGGGCAGTACTTC	TRBD2	TRBJ2-7	.	TRBV7-2
CASSFRDRRGNEQFF	TGTGCCAGCAGTTTTCGTGATCGCAGGGGGAATGAGCAGTTCTTC	TRBD1	TRBJ2-1	.	TRBV28
CASQRGREARELFF	TGTGCCAGCCAAAGGGGGCGGGAGGCCCGGGAGCTGTTTTTT	.	TRBJ2-2	.	TRBV6-6
CASSEPRGKQFF	TGCGCCAGCAGTGAGCCAAGAGGAAAGCAGTTCTTC	.	TRBJ2-1	.	TRBV10-2
CASSLRTGSEKLFF	TGTGCCAGCAGCTTGCGGACAGGGAGTGAAAAACTGTTTTTT	TRBD1	TRBJ1-4	.	TRBV5-8
CASSSIKGVGETQYF	TGTGCCAGCAGTTCTATTAAAGGGGTAGGGGAGACCCAGTACTTC	.	TRBJ2-5	.	TRBV28
CASSPDGGAASGNTIYF	TGTGCCAGCAGCCCCGATGGGGGGGCGGCCTCTGGAAACACCATATATTTT	.	TRBJ1-3	.	TRBV5-4
CASSNRDSRLAGGTYEQYF	TGTGCCAGTAGTAACCGGGACTCCCGACTAGCGGGGGGAACCTACGAGCAGTACTTC	TRBD2	TRBJ2-7	few	TRBV19
CASSLVAHPPEAFF	TGTGCCAGCAGCTTGGTAGCCCACCCGCCTGAAGCTTTCTTT	.	TRBJ1-1	.	TRBV5-6
CASSLELAAYEQYF	TGCGCCAGCAGCTTGGAGCTAGCGGCCTACGAGCAGTACTTC	TRBD2	TRBJ2-7	.	TRBV5-1
CASSQRGGRYNEQFF	TGTGCCAGCAGCCAGCGGGGGGGCCGCTACAATGAGCAGTTCTTC	TRBD2	TRBJ2-1	few	TRBV7-2
CASSLWFWAQETQYF	TGTGCCAGCAGTTTATGGTTCTGGGCACAAGAGACCCAGTACTTC	.	TRBJ2-5	once	TRBV28
CSVEDRAGQFRHGYTF	TGCAGCGTTGAAGATCGGGCCGGACAGTTTCGGCATGGCTACACCTTC	.	TRBJ1-2	.	TRBV29-1
CASSGTGGGYTF	TGTGCCAGCAGTGGGACAGGGGGCGGCTACACCTTC	TRBD1	TRBJ1-2	.	TRBV2
CASSLEGRDSPLHF	TGCGCCAGCAGCTTGGAGGGGAGGGATTCACCCCTCCACTTT	.	TRBJ1-6	.	TRBV5-1
CASRNKTGAFMNTEAFF	TGTGCCAGCAGAAACAAGACAGGCGCCTTTATGAACACTGAAGCTTTCTTT	.	TRBJ1-1	.	TRBV27
CASSTGQGSSYEQYF	TGTGCCAGCAGCACGGGACAGGGGAGCTCCTACGAGCAGTACTTC	TRBD1	TRBJ2-7	.	TRBV7-9
CASSSAGTSDSYEQYF	TGCGCCAGCAGCTCCGCCGGGACTAGCGACTCCTACGAGCAGTACTTC	TRBD2	TRBJ2-7	.	TRBV5-1
CASSRGSVGNQPQHF	TGTGCCAGCAGCAGGGGCTCTGTGGGGAATCAGCCCCAGCATTTT	.	TRBJ1-5	few	TRBV6-5
CASSTMNTEAFF	TGTGCCAGCAGCACTATGAACACTGAAGCTTTCTTT	.	TRBJ1-1	.	TRBV11-2
CASSDAGQGAYEQYF	TGTGCCAGCAGTGACGCCGGACAGGGGGCCTACGAGCAGTACTTC	TRBD1	TRBJ2-7	.	TRBV25-1
CASSSATSGSNPGNEQFF	TGCGCCAGCAGCTCGGCGACTAGCGGGAGTAATCCGGGAAATGAGCAGTTCTTC	TRBD2	TRBJ2-1	.	TRBV10-1
CASSLGGQNTEAFF	TGTGCCAGCAGCCTTGGGGGCCAGAACACTGAAGCTTTCTTT	.	TRBJ1-1	.	TRBV28
CAIRRDRGDTEAFF	TGTGCCATCAGGAGGGACAGGGGGGACACTGAAGCTTTCTTT	TRBD1	TRBJ1-1	few	TRBV10-3
CASSSQGNTDTQYF	TGTGCCAGTAGTAGTCAGGGTAATACAGATACGCAGTATTTT	.	TRBJ2-3	.	TRBV19
CASSWRGLDQPQHF	TGTGCCAGTAGCTGGAGGGGGCTGGATCAGCCCCAGCATTTT	TRBD1	TRBJ1-5	few	TRBV19
CASSIIGPEGETQYF	TGTGCCAGCAGTATAATTGGCCCGGAGGGAGAGACCCAGTACTTC	.	TRBJ2-5	.	TRBV28
CASSQATGLGGYTF	TGTGCCAGCAGCCAGGCGACAGGGCTAGGCGGCTACACCTTC	TRBD1	TRBJ1-2	.	TRBV5-6
CASSQNYRSSYNEQFF	TGCGCCAGCAGCCAAAACTACAGGAGCTCCTACAATGAGCAGTTCTTC	.	TRBJ2-1	few	TRBV4-3
CAISQDQETQYF	TGTGCCATCAGTCAGGACCAAGAGACCCAGTACTTC	.	TRBJ2-5	.	TRBV10-3
CATTGGKAEAFF	TGTGCCACCACAGGGGGTAAGGCTGAAGCTTTCTTT	TRBD1	TRBJ1-1	few	TRBV25-1
CASGILLRGGSQETQYF	TGCGCCAGCGGGATACTTCTAAGGGGCGGGAGCCAAGAGACCCAGTACTTC	TRBD2	TRBJ2-5	.	TRBV10-1
CASSLGLAGTYEQYF	TGTGCCAGCAGCTTAGGACTAGCGGGGACCTACGAGCAGTACTTC	TRBD2	TRBJ2-7	.	TRBV7-2
CASSSEFGELFF	TGTGCCAGCAGCTCCGAGTTCGGGGAGCTGTTTTTT	.	TRBJ2-2	.	TRBV7-9
CASRQRDRGSGGGSYEQYF	TGTGCCAGCAGACAAAGGGACAGGGGGTCTGGAGGCGGATCCTACGAGCAGTACTTC	TRBD1	TRBJ2-7	.	TRBV7-8